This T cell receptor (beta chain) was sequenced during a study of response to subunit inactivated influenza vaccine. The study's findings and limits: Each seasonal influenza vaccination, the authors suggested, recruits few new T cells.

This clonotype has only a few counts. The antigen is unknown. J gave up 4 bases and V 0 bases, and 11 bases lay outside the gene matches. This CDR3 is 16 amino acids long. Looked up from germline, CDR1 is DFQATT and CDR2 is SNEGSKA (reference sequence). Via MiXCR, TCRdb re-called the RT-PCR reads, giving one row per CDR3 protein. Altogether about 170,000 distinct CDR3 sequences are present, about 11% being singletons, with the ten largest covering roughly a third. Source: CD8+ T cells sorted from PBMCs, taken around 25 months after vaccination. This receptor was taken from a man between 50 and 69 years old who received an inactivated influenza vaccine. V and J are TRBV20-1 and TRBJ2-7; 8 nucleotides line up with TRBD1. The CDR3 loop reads CSAREGQARDYYEQYF. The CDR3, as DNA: TGCAGTGCTAGAGAGGGACAGGCTAGAGATTATTACGAGCAGTACTTC.